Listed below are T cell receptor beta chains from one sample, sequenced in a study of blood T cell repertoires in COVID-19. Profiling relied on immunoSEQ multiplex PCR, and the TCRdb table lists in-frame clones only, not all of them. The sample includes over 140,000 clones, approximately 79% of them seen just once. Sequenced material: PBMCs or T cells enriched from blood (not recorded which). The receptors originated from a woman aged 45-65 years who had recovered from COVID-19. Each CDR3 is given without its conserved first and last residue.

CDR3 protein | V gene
ASGKRGLEDTQY | TRBV6-5
ASSQDSGTGMWLGGEKLF | TRBV4-1
ASSVSQGRDGYT | TRBV9
ASSFRFVGVGANVLT | TRBV28
ASSLSGSSSYNEQF | TRBV9
AWSLGSEQF | TRBV30
ASSPPRQGVQY | TRBV28
ASSVTSGGPQETQY | TRBV7-9
AWRASGSNYGYT | TRBV30
ASSHNTGGGGSEAF | TRBV3-1/TRBV3-2
ASSPGPGQENSPLH | TRBV18
ASSSLIWGQGGSPLH | TRBV28
ASSHTGGGSEQY | TRBV4-1
ASSPPPAGTGYDNQPQH | TRBV18
ASSPDSAYYEQY | TRBV2
ASRTTPINYGYT | TRBV28
ASIFGLEQF | TRBV7-9
ASSLGGGTGGGNQPQH | TRBV7-8
ASRLALRRVGYT | TRBV12-2
ASSAQDFTEAF | TRBV25-1
ASSPEQLQETQY | TRBV3-1/TRBV3-2
AWSPDSSGNQPQH | TRBV30
ASSWGTVYEQY | TRBV6-6
ASNHGQTNEQF | TRBV5-1
ASSQVDRDYGYT | TRBV3-1/TRBV3-2
ASRRGSVGDQPQH | TRBV2
ASSLVTENQPQH | TRBV7-9
ASSQVVPAEAF | TRBV3-1/TRBV3-2
ASSLVGTELPNTEAF | TRBV11-2
ASSRTGGAYNEQF | TRBV6-2/TRBV6-3
ASSRKGDNEQY | TRBV5-1
ASRQAEDSYNEQF | TRBV3-1/TRBV3-2
ASSTTGWGEQY | TRBV7-2
ASSLRPSGGDSGNTIY | TRBV7-8
ASSPLTQYGYT | TRBV12-3/TRBV12-4
ASSLAVGQGTNEQF | TRBV5-4
ASSQQGPGGGEKLF | TRBV18
ASSTTGPMNTEAF | TRBV19
AISESASGGLGEQF | TRBV10-3
ASSMGGEKLF | TRBV27
ASGLALYRSGRNSYEQY | TRBV12-5
ATSTDRGLQPQH | TRBV15
ASSFGFGNEKLF | TRBV5-5
ASTYLVAGGYT | TRBV2
ASTQLVTGNTEAF | TRBV6-6
ASSRRQGIWNEQF | TRBV5-8